This paragraph covers one T cell receptor (beta chain) sequence. The antigen is undetermined. Patients all relapsed after autologous stem cell transplantation, and there was variation in brentuximab vedotin exposure. Patients had relapsed/refractory classical Hodgkin lymphoma with complete response, partial response or progressive disease as best response. This specimen comes from a study of PD-1 blockade in classical Hodgkin lymphoma. Overall study: Intravenous delivery of nivolumab at 3 mg/kg to patients occurred every 2 weeks. Study conclusions and caveats: By C4D1 there was a significant rise in CD4+ TCR diversity but not in CD8+ TCR diversity. Compared with healthy donors, newly diagnosed patients reportedly showed lower baseline TCR diversity.

TCRdb keeps only in-frame clones here, not all; method: immunoSEQ multiplex PCR. Among around 65,000 clones listed, approximately 90% were seen once. Trimming left V 0 bases short and J 5 bases short, with 6 bases between. The CDR3 is made up of 12 amino acids. CDR1 and CDR2 from the germline V gene are SGHRS and YFSETQ. The sample here was peripheral blood mononuclear cells (PBMCs), taken at baseline. The source of this sequence is a human donor with classical Hodgkin lymphoma. The chain links TRBV5-1 to TRBJ2-7; D uncertain. The CDR3 is CASSLGSNEQYF. CDR3 sequence (DNA): TGCGCCAGCAGCTTGGGGAGTAACGAGCAGTACTTC.